Below are 12 T cell receptor beta chains sequenced from a single sample in a study of OX40 agonist ivuxolimab in advanced cancers. Sequenced by immunoSEQ multiplex PCR; TCRdb stores in-frame clones only, minus some. The table includes about 80,000 clones, 84% detected once. This sample comprised CD4+ or CD8+ T cells sorted from blood, obtained in a trial of the OX40 agonist ivuxolimab. The source of these receptors is an adult with an advanced solid tumor such as melanoma, head and neck, liver or kidney cancer.

The chain employs TRBV12-5 and TRBJ1-1; D unresolved. V gave up 0 bases and J gave up 0 bases, with 14 bases separating them. The CDR3 length is 17 residues. Germline CDR1 and CDR2: LGHNT and FRNRAP. CDR3 DNA sequence: TGTGCTAGTGGTTTGGTAGCGATTGAGGATCTGAACACTGAAGCTTTCTTT. Protein product: CASGLVAIEDLNTEAFF.

The gene calls are TRBV19 and TRBJ1-4; D is undetermined. This CDR3 spans 14 amino acids. Germline V gene sequence: CDR1 LNHDA, CDR2 SQIVND (reference sequence). V lost 8 bases and J lost 4, with 14 bases in between. The CDR3 here is CASSNRGYNEKLFF. The CDR3 coding sequence is TGTGCCAGTTCCAACCGGGGTTATAATGAAAAACTGTTTTTT. The variable domain in full, with the rest retrieved from reference TRBV19 and TRBJ1-4, is DGGITQSPKYLFRKEGQNVTLSCEQNLNHDAMYWYRQDPGQGLRLIYYSQIVNDFQKGDIAEGYSVSREKKESFPLTVTSAQKNPTAFYLCASSNRGYNEKLFFGSGTQLSVL.

The chain combines TRBV28 with TRBJ1-1, with a possible D match to TRBD1 (5 bases). The CDR3 runs to 16 residues. V shed 2 bases and J shed 4 bases, with 17 bases lying between them. Germline V CDR1 and CDR2: MDHEN, SYDVKM. CDR3 coding DNA: TGTGCCAGCAGTTTAGGGAATTGGGACGGAGTCACTGAAGCTTTCTTT. This sequence encodes CASSLGNWDGVTEAFF.

This sequence joins TRBV30 and TRBJ1-5; D is possibly TRBD1 (5 bases). The V and J ends lost 3 bases and 8 bases respectively, with 20 bases between them. The CDR3 loop spans 15 amino acids. Germline lookup yields CDR1 GTSNPN and CDR2 SVGIG (reference sequence). CDR3 in amino acids: CAWRVGGRGEEPQHF. CDR3 bases: TGTGCCTGGAGAGTGGGGGGAAGGGGTGAGGAGCCCCAGCATTTT.

The chain recombines TRBV7-9 with TRBJ1-4; a weak D match, TRBD1 (6 bases). This CDR3 has 19 residues. Germline V CDR1 and CDR2: SEHNR, FQNEAQ (reference sequence). Trimming removed 5 bases from V and 4 bases from J, with 26 bases in between. CDR3: CASSRRRGDMMGLNEKLFF. The CDR3 bases are TGTGCCAGCAGCCGTCGGCGGGGGGACATGATGGGGCTTAATGAAAAACTGTTTTTT.

The chain combines TRBV11-2 with TRBJ1-2; tentative D call: TRBD1 (5 bases). This CDR3 contains 17 residues. Germline CDR1 is SGHAT and CDR2 is FQNNGV. V dropped 4 bases and J dropped 2 bases, with 20 bases sitting between them. The CDR3 loop is CASSSMDKRLENYGYTF. The CDR3, as DNA: TGTGCCAGCAGCTCCATGGACAAACGGTTAGAGAACTATGGCTACACCTTC. Complete variable domain (other parts from reference TRBV11-2 and TRBJ1-2): EAGVAQSPRYKIIEKRQSVAFWCNPISGHATLYWYQQILGQGPKLLIQFQNNGVVDDSQLPKDRFSAERLKGVDSTLKIQPAKLEDSAVYLCASSSMDKRLENYGYTFGSGTRLTVV.

The chain's CDR3 is CASSRDRSTDTQYF. The DNA for the CDR3 is TGTGCCAGCAGCCGGGATAGAAGCACAGATACGCAGTATTTT. The genes are TRBV7-9 and TRBJ2-3; perhaps TRBD2 as D (5 bases). Per germline, CDR1 SEHNR and CDR2 FQNEAQ (reference sequence). The CDR3 is made up of 14 amino acids. V lost 5 bases and J 0 bases, leaving 9 bases between the germline ends.

This clone was found a few times. V usage is TRBV4-3 and J usage is TRBJ1-6; D ambiguous. The V gene lost 2 bases and the J gene lost 8 bases, with 10 bases spanning the gap. The CDR3 runs to 14 residues. Germline CDR1 and CDR2: LGHNA and YSLEER. The CDR3: CASSQLRLYSPLHF. The DNA of the CDR3 is TGCGCCAGCAGCCAACTCCGACTTTATTCACCCCTCCACTTT.

The rearrangement joins TRBV7-8 to TRBJ2-2, with a tentative D call TRBD2 (6 bases). V was trimmed by 4 bases and J by 0 bases, leaving 12 bases between them. The CDR3 is made up of 16 amino acids. The V gene's germline CDR1 is SGHVS and CDR2 FQNEAQ. The CDR3 protein is CASSYRGGPNTGELFF. The CDR3 nucleotides are TGTGCCAGCAGCTACCGCGGAGGGCCGAACACCGGGGAGCTGTTTTTT.

This chain connects TRBV30 to TRBJ2-1, with D tentatively TRBD2 (7 bases). Germline loops: CDR1 GTSNPN, CDR2 SVGIG (reference sequence). The germline V and J ends were trimmed by 7 bases and 8 bases, with 18 bases remaining between them. The CDR3 extends over 13 amino acids. CDR3 amino acids: CASMGGRGDEQFF. The CDR3, as DNA: TGTGCCTCCATGGGAGGGAGGGGGGATGAGCAGTTCTTC.

Remarks on this clone: The junction departs from germline at one end; a sequencing error may be responsible. This rearrangement joins TRBV5-1 to TRBJ1-2, with D unclear. The CDR3 length is 13 residues. The germline gives CDR1 SGHRS, CDR2 YFSETQ. CDR3 sequence reads: CASSLGLSYGYTF. The CDR3 nucleotides read TGTGCCAGCAGCTTGGGTCTGAGCTATGGCTACACCTTC. Combining the CDR3 with reference TRBV5-1 and TRBJ1-2 gives the whole variable domain KAGVTQTPRYLIKTRGQQVTLSCSPISGHRSVSWYQQTPGQGLQFLFEYFSETQRNKGNFPGRFSGRQFSNSRSEMNVSTLELGDSALYLCASSLGLSYGYTFGSGTRLTVV.

This clone was observed a single time. The chain carries TRBV29-1 and TRBJ2-4, with a tentative D call TRBD2 (5 bases). V lost 6 bases and J 1 base, leaving 7 bases between the germline ends. The CDR3 is 12 amino acids. From germline, CDR1 is SQVTM and CDR2 ANQGSEA. For the CDR3, the DNA is TGCAGCGTCGTAGCGGCCAAAAACATTCAGTACTTC. Its protein is CSVVAAKNIQYF.